Below are 28 T cell receptor beta chains sequenced from a single sample in a study of control samples from healthy donors and cancer patients (dated by TCRdb to 2020 to 2022). The library was obtained by the immunoSEQ multiplex PCR assay. The source is immuneACCESS, and TCRdb retained only in-frame sequences with V and J called. Part of the clones is not carried over; for the studies checked, unresolved V genes explain less than half of this, and the remainder is unexplained. The sample table holds approximately 120,000 clones, of which over 75% were seen once. 3.5% to 4.5% of the sample is taken by the ten largest. The specimen was blood. The origin of the receptors is a human donor in good health. The donor label of this sample is uncertain.

The chain uses TRBV7-7 and TRBJ2-3; no reliable D call. Trimming removed 5 bases at V and 4 bases at J, with 16 bases between. Germline-derived CDR1 and CDR2 are SSHAT and FNYEAQ (reference sequence). This CDR3 has 15 residues. As DNA, the CDR3 is TGTGCCAGCAGCCCCGGTTTATCCCCCGCAGATACGCAGTATTTT. Protein: CASSPGLSPADTQYF. Complete variable domain (other parts from reference TRBV7-7 and TRBJ2-3): GAGVSQSPRYKVTKRGQDVTLRCDPISSHATLYWYQQALGQGPEFLTYFNYEAQPDKSGLPSDRFSAERPEGSISTLTIQRTEQRDSAMYRCASSPGLSPADTQYFGPGTRLTVL.

The gene calls are TRBV14 and TRBJ2-7, with a tentative D call TRBD2 (5 bases). CDR3 length: 15 residues. The V end was cut by 0 bases, the J end by 2 bases, with 11 bases between. Germline values: CDR1 SGHDN, CDR2 FVKESK. The CDR3 loop reads CASSQDWTHAYEQYF. In DNA, the CDR3 is TGTGCCAGCAGCCAAGATTGGACTCATGCCTACGAGCAGTACTTC.

The rearrangement joins TRBV2 to TRBJ1-5; TRBD1 agrees at 7 bases. The CDR3 runs to 13 residues. J lost 6 bases, V lost 6 bases, and 5 bases had no gene match. Germline V gives CDR1 SNHLY, CDR2 FYNNEI. This CDR3 reads CASRGDSGQPQHF. CDR3 sequence (DNA): TGTGCCAGCAGAGGGGACAGCGGTCAGCCCCAGCATTTT. The full variable domain, with the rest looked up from reference TRBV2 and TRBJ1-5, is EPEVTQTPSHQVTQMGQEVILRCVPISNHLYFYWYRQILGQKVEFLVSFYNNEISEKSEIFDDQFSVERPDGSNFTLKIRSTKLEDSAMYFCASRGDSGQPQHFGDGTRLSIL.

The chain uses TRBV3-1 (or the pseudogene TRBV3-2) and TRBJ2-1; TRBD1 is a possible D gene (6 bases). CDR1 is LGHDT, CDR2 YNNKEL, per germline (reference sequence). V dropped 1 base and J dropped 8 bases, with 9 bases sitting between them. The CDR3 is 13 residues long. In nucleotides, the CDR3 is TGTGCCAGCAGCCAAGGGGGGCCCCATGAGCAGTTCTTC. This encodes CASSQGGPHEQFF.

The J gene is TRBJ2-7, the V gene TRBV6-5; perhaps TRBD2 as D (6 bases). Trimming left V 6 bases short and J 5 bases short, with 20 bases between. From germline, CDR1 is MNHEY and CDR2 SVGAGI. The CDR3 is made up of 15 amino acids. Written as DNA, the CDR3 is TGTGCCAGCAGCAAAGACGGGACTCGTCTCAACGAGCAGTACTTC. Translating gives CASSKDGTRLNEQYF.

CDR3 sequence reads: CASSPPLRNEQFF. CDR3 coding DNA: TGTGCCAGCTCACCACCGTTGAGGAATGAGCAGTTCTTC. V gene TRBV18 combines with J gene TRBJ2-1; D unclear. CDR3 length: 13 residues. Germline V gene data show CDR1 as KGHSH and CDR2 as LQKENI. V was pared by 0 bases and J by 7 bases, with 7 bases between.

Only one count was recorded for this clone. The rearrangement joins TRBV9 to TRBJ1-1, with D tentatively TRBD1 (5 bases). This CDR3 comprises 13 residues. Germline lookup yields CDR1 SGDLS and CDR2 YYNGEE. The V end was cut by 1 base, the J end by 3 bases, with 7 bases between. The CDR3 DNA reads as TGTGCCAGCAGCGTACAGGGTGACACTGAAGCTTTCTTT. It specifies CASSVQGDTEAFF.

This chain uses TRBV6-5 with TRBJ1-2; D gene uncertain. The CDR3 sequence is 14 residues long. Germline V gene sequence: CDR1 MNHEY, CDR2 SVGAGI. V was cut by 5 bases and J by 4 bases, with 14 bases left in between. The CDR3 loop reads CASSPLTASYGYTF. The CDR3 nucleotides are TGTGCCAGCAGTCCTCTGACGGCCTCCTATGGCTACACCTTC.

The V gene is TRBV24-1, the J gene TRBJ2-1; D is undetermined. The CDR3 sequence is 14 residues long. Trimming removed 5 bases at V and 8 bases at J, with 15 bases between. Germline V gives CDR1 KGHDR, CDR2 SFDVKD. The CDR3 protein is CATSGVEYTHEQFF. The CDR3 DNA is TGTGCCACCAGTGGTGTCGAATATACTCATGAGCAGTTCTTC.

The chain uses TRBV24-1 and TRBJ2-7; 9 nucleotides agree with TRBD1. Germline loops: CDR1 KGHDR, CDR2 SFDVKD. After removal of 4 bases from V and 5 bases from J, the junction contained 8 bases not matched to a gene. CDR3 length: 15 residues. The CDR3 DNA reads as TGTGCCACCAGTGAACCGGGACAGGGATCCCACGAGCAGTACTTC. It codes for CATSEPGQGSHEQYF.

V usage is TRBV7-8 and J usage is TRBJ2-7, with D possibly matching TRBD1 (6 bases). CDR3 length equals 14 residues. Germline-derived CDR1 and CDR2 are SGHVS and FQNEAQ. Trimming pared 1 base from V and 7 bases from J, leaving 14 bases between. The CDR3 spells CASSLGTASVEQYF. CDR3 nucleotides: TGTGCCAGCAGCTTAGGGACAGCCTCAGTAGAGCAGTACTTC.

The chain links TRBV25-1 to TRBJ2-7; possibly TRBD1 for D (6 bases). The CDR3 has 13 amino acids. CDR1 and CDR2 (germline): MGHDK, SYGVNS. Trimming cost V 8 bases and J 6 bases, with 17 bases left between them. CDR3 loop: CASPRGQGVEQYV. In nucleotides, the CDR3 is TGTGCCAGCCCCAGGGGACAAGGGGTCGAGCAGTACGTC.

J is TRBJ2-2 and V is TRBV13; TRBD1 or TRBD2 may be the D gene (5 bases each). Trimming cost V 8 bases and J 4 bases, with 14 bases left between them. The CDR3 loop spans 14 amino acids. Germline CDR1 is PRHDT and CDR2 is FYEKMQ (reference sequence). DNA of the CDR3: TGTGCCAGCCGAGGGACGGATGGCACCGGGGAGCTGTTTTTT. The encoded protein is CASRGTDGTGELFF.

This clone was found once. V gene TRBV4-3 combines with J gene TRBJ1-3; no clear D. Germline values: CDR1 LGHNA, CDR2 YSLEER. The CDR3 is made up of 16 amino acids. V was trimmed by 0 bases and J by 0 bases, leaving 9 bases between them. The CDR3 is CASSQEGRDSGNTIYF. The CDR3 nucleotides read TGCGCCAGCAGCCAAGAGGGCCGAGACTCTGGAAACACCATATATTTT.

The chain joins TRBV9 to TRBJ2-3; 7 bases are shared with TRBD1. The CDR3 covers 15 residues. V trimming: 2 bases; J trimming: 1 base; junction bases outside the gene matches: 4. Germline V gives CDR1 SGDLS, CDR2 YYNGEE. The CDR3 DNA reads TGTGCCAGCAGCGTTGGGGACAGCCGCACAGATACGCAGTATTTT. This translates into CASSVGDSRTDTQYF.

This chain uses TRBV5-1 with TRBJ2-1; TRBD1 matches 9 bases. Germline-derived CDR1 and CDR2 are SGHRS and YFSETQ. The J segment lost 7 bases and the V segment lost 4 bases, leaving 12 bases of the junction unmatched. The CDR3 spans 16 residues. DNA for the CDR3: TGCGCCAGCAGCCCGATGGATGGACAGGGGCTAAATGAGCAGTTCTTC. It codes for CASSPMDGQGLNEQFF.

The chain has TRBV18 and TRBJ2-3, with D unresolved. Trimming cost V 2 bases and J 11 bases, with 8 bases left between them. Germline V CDR1 and CDR2: KGHSH, LQKENI. This CDR3 is 11 amino acids long. The CDR3 DNA sequence: TGTGCCAGCTCACCAGACGTACTGCAGTATTTT. Protein: CASSPDVLQYF.

Of note for this clone: The sample carries other DNA sequences with the same CDR3. The chain combines TRBV14 with TRBJ2-5; 7 nucleotides agree with TRBD2. Germline V gene data show CDR1 as SGHDN and CDR2 as FVKESK. The CDR3 totals 14 residues. Trimming cost V 11 bases and J 5 bases; bases outside gene matches: 14. This CDR3 reads CAGAGAGEGETQYF. The CDR3 nucleotides read TGTGCCGGTGCCGGGGCGGGGGAGGGGGAGACCCAGTACTTC.

This chain joins TRBV18 and TRBJ1-5, with D tentatively TRBD1 (5 bases). V dropped 1 base and J dropped 5 bases, with 12 bases sitting between them. Germline V gene data show CDR1 as KGHSH and CDR2 as LQKENI. The CDR3 runs to 15 residues. The CDR3 loop reads CASSPQGLPDQPQHF. In DNA, the CDR3 is TGTGCCAGCTCACCACAGGGACTCCCTGATCAGCCCCAGCATTTT.

This chain uses TRBV4-1 with TRBJ1-2, with TRBD1 matching 8 bases. The CDR3 is 14 amino acids. CDR1 and CDR2 (germline): MGHRA, YSYEKL. V was pared by 6 bases and J by 5 bases, with 8 bases of the junction left unmatched. This CDR3 is CASRNPGQEYGYTF. The DNA of the CDR3 is TGCGCCAGCAGGAACCCGGGACAGGAATATGGCTACACCTTC.

The chain combines TRBV11-2 with TRBJ1-4, with no clear D. V lost 1 base, J lost 0 bases, and 9 bases lay in between. CDR3 length: 16 amino acids. Germline V gene sequence: CDR1 SGHAT, CDR2 FQNNGV. The DNA of the CDR3 is TGTGCCAGCAGCTTAGGCGCCACAGCAACTAATGAAAAACTGTTTTTT. Encoded protein: CASSLGATATNEKLFF. The entire variable domain, with the rest obtained from reference TRBV11-2 and TRBJ1-4, is as follows: EAGVAQSPRYKIIEKRQSVAFWCNPISGHATLYWYQQILGQGPKLLIQFQNNGVVDDSQLPKDRFSAERLKGVDSTLKIQPAKLEDSAVYLCASSLGATATNEKLFFGSGTQLSVL.

The rearrangement joins TRBV6-5 to TRBJ2-7; D ambiguous. Germline V gene sequence: CDR1 MNHEY, CDR2 SVGAGI. CDR3 length: 13 residues. V lost 2 bases to trimming and J lost 5 bases, with 10 bases between them. The CDR3 DNA is TGTGCCAGCAGTTACCCTCCCCGCAACGAGCAGTACTTC. Translated, it gives CASSYPPRNEQYF.

The rearrangement links TRBV30 to TRBJ1-2; TRBD1 might be the D (6 bases). In germline, CDR1 is GTSNPN, CDR2 SVGIG (reference sequence). The CDR3 is 13 residues long. V was pared by 1 base and J by 5 bases, with 11 bases between. CDR3 bases: TGTGCCTGGAGTGGGGAGGACAGATATGGCTACACCTTC. Protein sequence: CAWSGEDRYGYTF.

The chain uses TRBV3-1 (or the pseudogene TRBV3-2) and TRBJ2-5; TRBD1 matches at 8 bases. This CDR3 comprises 14 residues. The V and J ends lost 2 bases and 5 bases, in that order; junction bases with no gene match: 4. Germline V CDR1 and CDR2: LGHDT, YNNKEL (reference sequence). CDR3 in DNA: TGTGCCAGCAGCCAACGGACAGGGAGGGAGACCCAGTACTTC. It encodes CASSQRTGRETQYF.

The CDR3 is CAISEGTGGRGNEQFF. The DNA of the CDR3 is TGTGCCATCAGTGAAGGGACAGGGGGCCGGGGCAATGAGCAGTTCTTC. The chain carries TRBV10-3 and TRBJ2-1; 12 bases are a match to TRBD1. The length of the CDR3 is 16 residues. J gave up 6 bases and V 3 bases, and 6 bases lay outside the gene matches. Per germline, CDR1 ENHRY and CDR2 SYGVKD.

The chain carries TRBV9 and TRBJ1-2; possibly TRBD1 for D (5 bases). The germline V and J ends were trimmed by 4 bases and 7 bases, with 11 bases remaining between them. CDR3 length equals 12 residues. CDR1 SGDLS and CDR2 YYNGEE come from the germline V gene. DNA of the CDR3: TGTGCCAGCAGCACAAGCGGGGGTGGCTACACCTTC. Translating it yields CASSTSGGGYTF.

The chain joins TRBV6-5 to TRBJ1-5, with D unresolved. The length of the CDR3 is 15 residues. CDR1 and CDR2 (germline): MNHEY, SVGAGI. V gave up 6 bases and J gave up 0 bases, with 12 bases separating them. CDR3 loop: CASRPADNSNQPQHF. The CDR3, as DNA: TGTGCCAGCAGGCCCGCGGATAATAGCAATCAGCCCCAGCATTTT.

V usage is TRBV7-8 and J usage is TRBJ2-3; no firm D call. The CDR3 spans 13 residues. With 3 bases removed from V and 2 bases from J, the gap between germline ends came to 6 bases. From germline, CDR1 is SGHVS and CDR2 FQNEAQ. The CDR3 loop is CASSLANTDTQYF. In nucleotides, the CDR3 is TGTGCCAGCAGCTTGGCAAACACAGATACGCAGTATTTT.